One sample yielded the 23 T cell receptor beta chains listed below, sequenced in a study of blood T cell repertoires in COVID-19. Sequencing was performed with immunoSEQ multiplex PCR; in TCRdb, only in-frame clones are kept and a portion is missing. This sample has over 300,000 clones; over 70% occur once, and the top ten carry about 1.2%. The sequencing input was peripheral blood. The source of these receptors is a woman aged 50 to 60 with acute or convalescent COVID-19.

This rearrangement joins TRBV6-5 to TRBJ1-4; D remains ambiguous. Deletions cut 6 bases from V and 4 bases from J, with 15 bases between. The CDR3 runs to 15 residues. From germline, CDR1 is MNHEY and CDR2 SVGAGI. This CDR3 is CASSSQNSYNEKLFF. The CDR3 nucleotides read TGTGCCAGCAGCTCCCAGAACAGCTATAATGAAAAACTGTTTTTT.

The chain links TRBV30 to TRBJ1-4, with 8 bases that match TRBD1. The V gene's germline CDR1 is GTSNPN and CDR2 SVGIG (reference sequence). The length of the CDR3 is 15 residues. With V trimmed by 0 bases and J by 7 bases, 7 bases remained unmatched. The chain's CDR3 is CAWSVLGQETEKLFF. The CDR3 DNA is TGTGCCTGGAGTGTACTGGGACAGGAAACTGAAAAACTGTTTTTT.

The chain carries TRBV6-5 and TRBJ2-1; TRBD2 matches 8 bases. The CDR3 has 12 residues. From germline, CDR1 is MNHEY and CDR2 SVGAGI. J was trimmed by 10 bases and V by 6 bases; bases with no gene match: 5. The CDR3 nucleotides read TGTGCCAGCAGGTTAGCGGGGTGGGAGCAGTTCTTC. Protein product: CASRLAGWEQFF.

The chain's CDR3 is CAWRVAGSSYEQYF. The DNA of the CDR3 is TGTGCCTGGAGAGTAGCGGGGAGCTCCTACGAGCAGTACTTC. The chain has TRBV30 and TRBJ2-7, with 8 bases matching TRBD2. This CDR3 has 14 residues. J lost 0 bases, V lost 3 bases, and 4 bases had no gene match. The germline gives CDR1 GTSNPN, CDR2 SVGIG (reference sequence). Based on the CDR3 plus reference TRBV30 and TRBJ2-7, the full variable domain is SQTIHQWPATLVQPVGSPLSLECTVEGTSNPNLYWYRQAAGRGLQLLFYSVGIGQISSEVPQNLSASRPQDRQFILSSKKLLLSDSGFYLCAWRVAGSSYEQYFGPGTRLTVT.

V and J are TRBV11-3 and TRBJ1-1; perhaps TRBD1 as D (5 bases). Looked up from germline, CDR1 is SGHNT and CDR2 is YENEEA. This CDR3 region has 13 residues. Trimming removed 5 bases at V and 3 bases at J, with 10 bases between. The CDR3 nucleotides are TGTGCCAGCAGCCGGGGGTTTGACACTGAAGCTTTCTTT. Encoded protein: CASSRGFDTEAFF.

This clone was observed once. V gene TRBV6-1 combines with J gene TRBJ2-7; 7 bases are shared with TRBD2. Germline V gene data show CDR1 as MNHNS and CDR2 as SASEGT. The CDR3 is 13 residues long. Trimming at V came to 7 bases and at J to 2 bases, leaving 5 bases not matched to a gene. The CDR3 DNA sequence: TGTGCCAGCACCCGGACTAGTGCCTACGAGCAGTACTTC. As protein: CASTRTSAYEQYF.

The chain combines TRBV5-6 with TRBJ1-1; D is perhaps TRBD1 (5 bases). The CDR3 is made up of 15 amino acids. Germline V lookup: CDR1 SGHDT, CDR2 YYEEEE. The V gene lost 3 bases and the J gene lost 7 bases, with 19 bases spanning the gap. The DNA of the CDR3 is TGTGCCAGCAGCTACCCTTCCGGGGCGCGGGGTGAAGCTTTCTTT. This sequence encodes CASSYPSGARGEAFF.

Points on this clone: A much larger clone differs from this one at a single base, so this may be a read error. Other DNA sequences from this sample encode an identical CDR3 as well. This chain uses TRBV7-8 with TRBJ2-5; 7 bases are a match to TRBD1. With V trimmed by 3 bases and J by 2 bases, 0 bases remained unmatched. Per the germline V gene, CDR1 is SGHVS and CDR2 is FQNEAQ. The CDR3 consists of 13 residues. The CDR3 sequence: CASSLDRQETQYF. The CDR3 nucleotides are TGTGCCAGCAGCTTGGACAGGCAAGAGACCCAGTACTTC.

The V call is TRBV6-2 or TRBV6-3, the J call TRBJ2-2, with TRBD2 identical over 10 bases. This CDR3 comprises 18 residues. The J segment lost 4 bases and the V segment lost 6 bases, leaving 14 bases of the junction unmatched. From germline, CDR1 is MNHEY and CDR2 SVGEGT. CDR3: CASSPWSSGGMSTGELFF. The DNA of the CDR3 is TGTGCCAGCAGCCCCTGGAGTAGCGGGGGGATGAGCACCGGGGAGCTGTTTTTT.

The chain links TRBV5-4 to TRBJ2-1; TRBD2 matches 11 bases. J gave up 8 bases and V 6 bases, and 10 bases lay outside the gene matches. The germline CDR1 and CDR2 sequences are SGHNT and YYREEE (reference sequence). CDR3 length: 15 residues. Written as DNA, the CDR3 is TGTGCCAGCACTATTAGCGGGGGGGCGGTGGATGAGCAGTTCTTC. This sequence encodes CASTISGGAVDEQFF.

The chain couples TRBV2 to TRBJ1-2; unclear D gene. The V end lost 8 bases, the J end lost 0 bases, and 19 bases lay between the germline ends. This CDR3 is 16 amino acids long. Per germline, CDR1 SNHLY and CDR2 FYNNEI. This CDR3 reads CASFRYSGEANYGYTF. In nucleotides, the CDR3 is TGTGCCAGCTTCCGTTACAGCGGGGAGGCTAACTATGGCTACACCTTC.

The chain couples TRBV7-9 to TRBJ2-6, with 8 nucleotides matching TRBD2. Germline CDR1 SEHNR, CDR2 FQNEAQ (reference sequence). This CDR3 has 14 amino acids. The junction had 4 bases not matched to a gene; V was cut back by 7 bases and J by 5 bases. The CDR3 bases are TGTGCCAGCACCCGGGGGGGCAGGGCCAACGTCCTGACTTTC. This codes for CASTRGGRANVLTF.

V and J are TRBV5-1 and TRBJ1-2; 12 bases match TRBD1. The CDR3 loop spans 15 amino acids. The J segment lost 6 bases and the V segment lost 7 bases, leaving 10 bases of the junction unmatched. CDR1 and CDR2 from the germline V gene are SGHRS and YFSETQ. CDR3 loop: CASDPGQGALNGYTF. The CDR3 DNA is TGCGCCAGCGACCCGGGACAGGGGGCGCTTAATGGCTACACCTTC. The whole variable domain, remainder taken from reference TRBV5-1 and TRBJ1-2, is KAGVTQTPRYLIKTRGQQVTLSCSPISGHRSVSWYQQTPGQGLQFLFEYFSETQRNKGNFPGRFSGRQFSNSRSEMNVSTLELGDSALYLCASDPGQGALNGYTFGSGTRLTVV.

This chain links TRBV5-8 with TRBJ2-3; 7 positions match TRBD1. The junction had 14 bases not matched to a gene; V was cut back by 1 base and J by 3 bases. Germline CDR1 is SGHTS and CDR2 is YDEGEE. CDR3 size: 18 residues. In nucleotides, the CDR3 is TGTGCCAGCAGCTTGCGAGGGGGCGCGTGGATTTTAACAGATACGCAGTATTTT. Protein: CASSLRGGAWILTDTQYF.

The chain employs TRBV15 and TRBJ1-4; D is ambiguous. The germline gives CDR1 LNHNV, CDR2 YYDKDF (reference sequence). V shed 0 bases and J shed 4 bases, with 12 bases lying between them. The CDR3 runs 16 residues. This chain's CDR3 is CATSRDLWSGNEKLFF. CDR3 nucleotides: TGTGCCACCAGCAGAGATCTGTGGAGTGGTAATGAAAAACTGTTTTTT.

A word on this clone: Other DNA sequences in this specimen translate into the identical CDR3. J is TRBJ1-2 and V is TRBV19; 7 bases agree with TRBD1. Germline V gene sequence: CDR1 LNHDA, CDR2 SQIVND (reference sequence). There are 13 residues in the CDR3. The J segment lost 3 bases and the V segment lost 3 bases, leaving 1 base of the junction unmatched. CDR3: CASSIGQDYGYTF. CDR3 nucleotide sequence: TGTGCCAGTAGTATTGGACAGGACTATGGCTACACCTTC.

The chain employs TRBV5-4 and TRBJ2-1, with 13 bases lining up with TRBD2. The CDR3 contains 18 residues. Germline CDR1 and CDR2: SGHNT and YYREEE (reference sequence). V dropped 6 bases and J dropped 0; count of bases not matched to a gene: 9. The CDR3 DNA follows: TGTGCCAGCACCTCCGGACTAGCGGGGGACCGCTCCTACAATGAGCAGTTCTTC. As protein: CASTSGLAGDRSYNEQFF.

The V call is TRBV5-6, the J call TRBJ2-1, with TRBD1 matching 7 bases. The germline CDR1 and CDR2 sequences are SGHDT and YYEEEE. V trimming: 0 bases; J trimming: 2 bases; junction bases outside the gene matches: 8. The CDR3 spans 17 residues. The CDR3 nucleotides are TGTGCCAGCAGCTTGGACCGACAGGGAAAACCCTACAATGAGCAGTTCTTC. Its translation is CASSLDRQGKPYNEQFF.

Only a few counts were recorded for this clone. CDR3 nucleotides: TGTGCCAGTAGTACCCAACCCGGGACAAGCAATAGCAATCAGCCCCAGCATTTT. This translates into CASSTQPGTSNSNQPQHF. V gene TRBV19 combines with J gene TRBJ1-5, with D maybe TRBD1 (6 bases). Germline values: CDR1 LNHDA, CDR2 SQIVND (reference sequence). This CDR3 region has 18 residues. Deletions cut 4 bases from V and 0 bases from J, with 19 bases between.

The chain recombines TRBV29-1 with TRBJ1-2, with D hard to call. The CDR3 covers 11 residues. Trimming took 4 bases from V and 2 from J, leaving 5 bases between them. Germline assignment: CDR1 SQVTM and CDR2 ANQGSEA. For the CDR3, the DNA is TGCAGCGTTGTACAGAACTATGGCTACACCTTC. Its translation is CSVVQNYGYTF.

The chain joins TRBV6-5 to TRBJ2-2, with D perhaps TRBD1 (6 bases). Germline V gene lookup returns CDR1 MNHEY and CDR2 SVGAGI. Deletions cut 6 bases from V and 1 base from J, with 9 bases between. This CDR3 contains 14 residues. The CDR3 DNA is TGTGCCAGCAGGTTGACAGGGAACACCGGGGAGCTGTTTTTT. This gives the protein CASRLTGNTGELFF.

This clone occurred a few times. This CDR3 is CASSYLDTTEAFF. CDR3 nucleotide sequence: TGTGCCAGCAGTTACTTAGACACCACTGAAGCTTTCTTT. The chain has TRBV6-5 and TRBJ1-1; D ambiguous. There are 13 residues in the CDR3. Germline V gene data show CDR1 as MNHEY and CDR2 as SVGAGI. The germline V and J ends were trimmed by 1 base and 4 bases, with 7 bases remaining between them.

The chain combines TRBV4-2 with TRBJ1-1; no clear D. V lost 1 base, J lost 1 base, and 10 bases lay in between. The germline gives CDR1 LGHNA, CDR2 YNFKEQ. The CDR3 covers 15 residues. The CDR3 here is CASSQVQSENTEAFF. CDR3 nucleotides: TGTGCCAGCAGCCAAGTACAGTCGGAGAACACTGAAGCTTTCTTT.